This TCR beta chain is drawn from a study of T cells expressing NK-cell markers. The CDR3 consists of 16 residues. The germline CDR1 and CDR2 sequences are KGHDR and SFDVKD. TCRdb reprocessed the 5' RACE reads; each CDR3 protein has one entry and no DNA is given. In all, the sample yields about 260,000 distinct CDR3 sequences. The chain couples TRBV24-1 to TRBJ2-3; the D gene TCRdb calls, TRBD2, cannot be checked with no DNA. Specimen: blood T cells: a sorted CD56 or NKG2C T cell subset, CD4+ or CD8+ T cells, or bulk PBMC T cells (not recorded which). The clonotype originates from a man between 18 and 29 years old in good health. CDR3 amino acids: CATSDAGTSLENTQYF.